This entry lists 4 T cell receptor beta chains sequenced from one sample in a study of T cell changes during pregnancy in multiple sclerosis (dated by TCRdb to about 2019). To prepare the library, the immunoSEQ multiplex PCR assay was applied. The table comes from immuneACCESS by way of TCRdb, which keeps in-frame sequences with V and J called. Part of the clones is missing from these tables; in studies checked, under half for an unresolved V gene and the rest for unknown reasons. In this sample the table shows about 64,000 clones, 90% of which occur a single time. The ten biggest clones cover about 2% of the sample. This specimen was peripheral blood, taken in the second trimester of pregnancy. These receptor sequences come from a female donor in good health, enrolled as a control in a pregnancy study.

The chain uses TRBV2 and TRBJ2-5; D gene unclear. Germline V CDR1 and CDR2: SNHLY, FYNNEI. The ends were cut back, 7 bases at V and 4 bases at J, with 19 bases in the middle. The CDR3 runs to 15 residues. Here the CDR3 DNA reads TGTGCCAGCATTAGGTCTATGCCTCCGGGAGAGACCCAGTACTTC. Translating gives CASIRSMPPGETQYF.

The rearrangement links TRBV4-2 to TRBJ2-7; TRBD2 is a possible D gene (6 bases). CDR1 and CDR2 from the germline V gene are LGHNA and YNFKEQ. CDR3 length: 15 residues. With 4 bases removed from V and 0 bases from J, the gap between germline ends came to 13 bases. The CDR3 nucleotides are TGTGCCAGCAGCCTTTTCCTAGCGAACTCCTACGAGCAGTACTTC. Protein: CASSLFLANSYEQYF.

This sequence joins TRBV4-1 and TRBJ1-4; D gene unclear. The CDR3 runs 14 residues. Germline V gives CDR1 MGHRA, CDR2 YSYEKL. V lost 6 bases and J lost 5, with 13 bases in between. CDR3 sequence: CASSPGTPNEKLFF. As DNA, the CDR3 is TGCGCCAGCAGTCCAGGCACTCCGAATGAAAAACTGTTTTTT.

The CDR3 protein is CASSFGGGGGEKLFF. The CDR3 nucleotides are TGTGCCAGCAGCTTTGGCGGGGGAGGAGGTGAAAAACTGTTTTTT. The chain recombines TRBV7-6 with TRBJ1-4; D is perhaps TRBD1 (5 bases). This CDR3 has 15 residues. In germline, CDR1 is SGHVS, CDR2 FNYEAQ. V was shortened by 3 bases and J by 7 bases, with 15 bases between the two germline ends.